Sequencing of this T cell receptor beta chain was carried out in a study of blood T cell repertoires in COVID-19 (dated by TCRdb to 2020 to 2022). Broadly, across the study: Samples from collaborators originated in the United States, Italy and Spain and spanned both the acute and convalescent phases of COVID-19. Samples were obtained from the ongoing ImmuneRACE study (first 160 participants) and from 950 to 1,500 subjects provided by 6 global collaborators. A de-identified subject ID, COVID-19 status, age in years and sex were almost always included in the sample metadata. Where available, HLA class I and class II types were taken from metadata supplied by the sample provider and were not determined by assay-based typing. The repertoires were released in a freely available public database intended as a resource for research on the immune response to SARS-CoV-2. The material from the prospective study consisted of cDNA or gDNA derived from T cells, B-cell-depleted T cells, or PBMCs. Deeply sampled blood TCRbeta repertoires from subjects exposed to, actively infected with, or recovered from COVID-19 were included in the dataset.

Participants in the prospective study were aged 18 to 89 years, lived in over 20 United States geographic areas, and enrolled through a virtual design. In the prospective study, cohorts were assigned on the basis of participant-reported clinical history obtained from a screening survey and a study questionnaire. Recovered participants in ImmuneRACE Cohort 3 were defined by two consecutive negative NP/OP PCR tests, clearance by a healthcare professional, or resolution of symptoms. Each participant in the prospective study had whole blood, serum and a nasopharyngeal or oropharyngeal swab collected by mobile phlebotomists. Additional blood draws and questionnaires over an approximately 2-month period could optionally be provided by prospective study participants. Before DNA extraction, prospective study blood samples were shipped either frozen or at room temperature. TCRbeta CDR3 regions were amplified from genomic DNA by means of the immunoSEQ Assay, a bias-controlled multiplex PCR. Per the source publication's procedure: Nucleated cell counts per sample were estimated from amplification of reference gene primers within the assay. Sequence reads were collapsed and filtered to measure the absolute abundance of every unique TCRbeta CDR3 rearrangement. For each sample, productive Simpson clonality was calculated by taking the square root of Simpson's diversity index across productive rearrangements. The table was pulled from immuneACCESS by TCRdb, which kept in-frame rearrangements only. Such tables lose some clones; where checked, under half of the loss comes from unresolved V genes, and the rest has no known cause. That table furnishes V, J and clone size, whereas the DNA furnished D and trimming. The sample table holds roughly 360,000 clones, of which approximately 89% were seen once. Together, the top ten hold 1.3% of the sample.

The CDR3 runs 15 amino acids, cysteine and phenylalanine included. CDR3 DNA is the only sequence kept; it has 45 bases, read in frame from the first base. CDR1 and CDR2, looked up from the germline V gene (reference sequence), are LNHNV and YYDKDF. The trim is 0 bases for V and 1 base for J, with a gap of 10 bases between the germline ends. Remarks on this clone: It lacks a known antigen. There are no base qualities to consult, and no much larger clone falls within one base.

What the authors observed across the whole study: Clinical and demographic metadata were provided uncurated, with the amount varying by source and participant.

This TCR was sampled from a young man who had recovered from COVID-19. Rearrangement joined TRBV15 to TRBJ2-7; no D gene call is confident. The sequenced sample was PBMCs or T cells enriched from blood (not recorded which). The CDR3 in this case is CATSRERVYSYEQYF. The nucleotides read TGTGCCACCAGCAGAGAGCGAGTTTATTCCTACGAGCAGTACTTC.